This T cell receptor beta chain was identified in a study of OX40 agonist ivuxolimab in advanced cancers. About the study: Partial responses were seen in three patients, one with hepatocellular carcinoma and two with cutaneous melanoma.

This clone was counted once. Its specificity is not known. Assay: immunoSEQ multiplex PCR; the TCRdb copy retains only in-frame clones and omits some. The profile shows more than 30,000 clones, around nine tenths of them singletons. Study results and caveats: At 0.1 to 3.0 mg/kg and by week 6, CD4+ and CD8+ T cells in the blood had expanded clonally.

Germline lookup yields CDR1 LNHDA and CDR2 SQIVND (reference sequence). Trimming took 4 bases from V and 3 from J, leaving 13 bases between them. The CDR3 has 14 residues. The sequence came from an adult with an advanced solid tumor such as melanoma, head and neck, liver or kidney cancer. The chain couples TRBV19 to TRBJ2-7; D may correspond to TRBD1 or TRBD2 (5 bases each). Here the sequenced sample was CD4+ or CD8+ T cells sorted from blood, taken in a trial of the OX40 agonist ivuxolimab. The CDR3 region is CASSSSGRLYEQYF. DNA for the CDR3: TGTGCCAGTAGTAGCTCGGGACGGCTCTACGAGCAGTACTTC.